The 9 T cell receptor beta chains reported below all come from one sample, sequenced in a study of T-cell reconstitution after alpha-beta-depleted transplantation in children. It was with unique molecular identifiers that the TCRbeta library was prepared. TCRdb itself ran the PCR reads through MiXCR, one entry per CDR3 protein. The top ten hold 4.3% of the sample, which has 350,000 to 400,000 distinct CDR3 sequences, 10% to 15% seen once. Sequenced here: PBMCs, sampled from the stem cell graft. Source of these receptors: a human donor who donated a stem cell graft to a child with Fanconi anemia.

This clonotype showed up many times. CDR3 DNA: TGTGCCAGCAGCTCCCGGGGGGGTACCTTCTCCTACAATGAGCAGTTCTTC. It encodes CASSSRGGTFSYNEQFF. The chain carries TRBV7-2 and TRBJ2-1; 8 bases line up with TRBD2. Germline values: CDR1 SGHTA, CDR2 FQGNSA. V lost 4 bases, J lost 0 bases, and 8 bases stayed unmatched. This CDR3 has 17 residues.

The chain uses TRBV18 and TRBJ2-3, with TRBD2 identical over 7 bases. The germline V gene encodes CDR1 KGHSH and CDR2 LQKENI. This CDR3 has 15 amino acids. V lost 2 bases and J lost 2; bases outside the gene matches: 4. DNA of the CDR3: TGTGCCAGCTCACCATTAAGCGGGGACACAGATACGCAGTATTTT. This gives the protein CASSPLSGDTDTQYF.

This clonotype came up many times. J is TRBJ1-2 and V is TRBV12-3 or TRBV12-4; D is undetermined. The CDR3 runs 13 residues. Trimming shortened V by 2 bases and J by 8 bases, and 12 bases separated the two germline ends. The chain's CDR3 is CASSLTRTHGYTF. DNA for the CDR3: TGTGCCAGCAGTTTAACCCGGACCCACGGCTACACCTTC.

This clonotype was seen more than once but under ten times. V gene TRBV4-3 combines with J gene TRBJ2-5, with 14 bases lining up with TRBD2. The junction had 10 bases not matched to a gene; V was cut back by 3 bases and J by 1 base. The V gene's germline CDR1 is LGHNA and CDR2 YSLEER. The CDR3 sequence is 19 residues long. The CDR3 spells CASSHLPGTSGGTQETQYF. The CDR3 nucleotides are TGCGCCAGCAGCCATCTTCCCGGGACTAGCGGGGGCACCCAAGAGACCCAGTACTTC.

V gene TRBV9 combines with J gene TRBJ2-2; D ambiguous. This CDR3 is built from 16 residues. Per germline, CDR1 SGDLS and CDR2 YYNGEE. V was pared by 0 bases and J by 0 bases, with 9 bases between. DNA of the CDR3: TGTGCCAGCAGCGTAGTTCCGGATCCGAACACCGGGGAGCTGTTTTTT. Its translation: CASSVVPDPNTGELFF.

This clonotype was seen repeatedly, ten times or more. V gene TRBV5-1 combines with J gene TRBJ2-1; 8 bases are a match to TRBD2. J lost 7 bases, V lost 2 bases, and 2 bases had no gene match. Germline-derived CDR1 and CDR2 are SGHRS and YFSETQ. The CDR3 is 13 amino acids. In nucleotides, the CDR3 is TGCGCCAGCAGCTTCGGGGGGGGAAATGAGCAGTTCTTC. Encoded protein: CASSFGGGNEQFF.

This clonotype appeared a few times. The chain uses TRBV20-1 and TRBJ1-6; 7 nucleotides align to TRBD1. J lost 6 bases, V lost 3 bases, and 5 bases had no gene match. CDR1 is DFQATT and CDR2 is SNEGSKA in the germline V gene (reference sequence). The CDR3 extends over 14 amino acids. The CDR3 DNA is TGCAGTGCTAGCCCCGGGACAGCTAATTCACCCCTCCACTTT. Its protein is CSASPGTANSPLHF.

This clonotype was detected ten times or more. V usage is TRBV7-8 and J usage is TRBJ2-3; 12 nucleotides line up with TRBD2. This CDR3 is built from 18 residues. Germline V CDR1 and CDR2: SGHVS, FQNEAQ. Trimming cost V 3 bases and J 1 base; bases outside gene matches: 8. Here the CDR3 DNA reads TGTGCCAGCAGCTTGACTAGCGGGGGCCTTCTAGGCACAGATACGCAGTATTTT. Translated, it gives CASSLTSGGLLGTDTQYF. The full variable domain, its missing parts supplied by reference TRBV7-8 and TRBJ2-3, is GAGVSQSPRYKVAKRGQDVALRCDPISGHVSLFWYQQALGQGPEFLTYFQNEAQLDKSGLPSDRFFAERPEGSVSTLKIQRTQQEDSAVYLCASSLTSGGLLGTDTQYFGPGTRLTVL.

The rearrangement joins TRBV5-1 to TRBJ2-4; possible D gene TRBD1, 5 bases. The germline V gene has CDR1 SGHRS and CDR2 YFSETQ. This CDR3 is 13 amino acids long. The germline V and J ends were trimmed by 4 bases and 6 bases, with 11 bases remaining between them. The CDR3 sequence: CASSDTGSNIQYF. The CDR3 DNA reads TGCGCCAGCAGCGACACAGGTTCAAACATTCAGTACTTC. Variable domain in full (rest from reference TRBV5-1 and TRBJ2-4): KAGVTQTPRYLIKTRGQQVTLSCSPISGHRSVSWYQQTPGQGLQFLFEYFSETQRNKGNFPGRFSGRQFSNSRSEMNVSTLELGDSALYLCASSDTGSNIQYFGAGTRLSVL.